This T cell receptor (beta chain) was identified during a study of post-analysis software for immune sequencing data. In regard to this clonotype: What it binds is unknown.

Study-wide results and caveats: Clustering by F measure revealed strong co-clustering among samples prepared together in one batch. Roughly five TRBV segments appeared more often in patients than in controls, and TRBV5-6, TRBV5-1 and TRBV20-1 were among these. When compared against controls, multiple sclerosis patients showed significantly lower normalized Chao1 diversity.

V was clipped by 4 bases and J by 2 bases; unmatched bases: 6. Germline loops: CDR1 LGHNA, CDR2 YNFKEQ. CDR3 size: 16 residues. Prepared libraries of TCR beta cDNA carried unique molecular identifiers. Via MiXCR, TCRdb re-called the PCR reads, giving one row per CDR3 protein. The data show about 540,000 distinct CDR3 sequences, 34% seen once. The chain recombines TRBV4-2 with TRBJ2-5; TRBD2 aligns across 11 bases. The sequence was obtained from a girl aged 2-17 years with multiple sclerosis. The sequenced sample consisted of blood. CDR3 sequence reads: CASSPLAGGGQETQYF. CDR3 sequence (DNA): TGTGCCAGCAGCCCCCTAGCGGGGGGAGGTCAAGAGACCCAGTACTTC.